This TCR beta chain comes out of a study of tumor-infiltrating lymphocytes in primary liver carcinoma. This clonotype was counted a few times. Germline and junction disagree at one end, which may indicate a read error. The germline V gene has CDR1 SGHRS and CDR2 YFSETQ. This CDR3 is 15 amino acids long. From 450 to 600 ng total RNA, TCR beta cDNA was generated with a primer in the constant region. Three nested multiplex PCR rounds, a slightly modified ARM-PCR method, built the TCR beta libraries. TRBV1-TRBV30 forward primers paired with a C-beta reverse primer were used in the first two PCR rounds, which ran roughly 9 cycles each. TCRdb analysed the multiplex PCR reads with MiXCR anew, one entry per CDR3 protein. The top ten hold about 8% of the sample, which has 100,000 to 150,000 distinct CDR3 sequences, 55% to 75% seen once. Taking roughly 20-34 mg of unsorted bulk tissue, the authors co-extracted RNA and DNA. Patients were chronically HBV-infected and treatment-naive.

The sequenced material came from liver tumor tissue from sampling region 3. Subset reported: tumor region T3, left-lateral pole. This clonotype was sampled from a woman aged 55-69 years with primary liver carcinoma and hepatitis B virus infection. The chain combines TRBV5-1 with TRBJ2-3, with no clear D. The CDR3 loop is CASSAVATSTDTQYF. The DNA for the CDR3 is TGTGCCAGCAGCGCGGTAGCCACTAGCACAGATACGCAGTATTTT.